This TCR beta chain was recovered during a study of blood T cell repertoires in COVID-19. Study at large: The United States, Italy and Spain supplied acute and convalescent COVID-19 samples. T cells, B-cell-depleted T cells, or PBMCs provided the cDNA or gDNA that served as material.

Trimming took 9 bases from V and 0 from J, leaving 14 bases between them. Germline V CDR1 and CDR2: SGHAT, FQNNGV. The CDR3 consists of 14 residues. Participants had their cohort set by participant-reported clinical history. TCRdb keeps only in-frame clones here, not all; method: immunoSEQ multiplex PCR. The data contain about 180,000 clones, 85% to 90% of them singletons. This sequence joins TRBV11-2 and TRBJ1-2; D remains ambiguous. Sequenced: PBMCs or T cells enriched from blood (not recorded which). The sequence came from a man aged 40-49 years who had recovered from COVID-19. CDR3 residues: CASRSATTNYGYTF. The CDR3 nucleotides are TGTGCCAGTCGATCAGCGACTACTAACTATGGCTACACCTTC.